Reported below is one TCR beta chain. This entry comes from a study of T cells after somatic rescue of genetic block. Assay: immunoSEQ multiplex PCR; the TCRdb copy retains only in-frame clones and omits some. Here the sample spans 85,000 to 90,000 clones, 80% to 90% being singletons. CDR1 is LNHDA, CDR2 SQIVND, per germline (reference sequence). The CDR3 is made up of 14 amino acids. Trimming cost V 10 bases and J 3 bases; bases outside gene matches: 8. The V and J genes are TRBV19 and TRBJ2-2, with TRBD2 matching 7 bases. This clonotype was sampled from a woman under 30. Sequencing was performed on peripheral blood mononuclear cells (PBMCs). The CDR3 loop is CATHGREHTGELFF. The CDR3, as DNA: TGTGCCACCCATGGGCGGGAGCACACCGGGGAGCTGTTTTTT.